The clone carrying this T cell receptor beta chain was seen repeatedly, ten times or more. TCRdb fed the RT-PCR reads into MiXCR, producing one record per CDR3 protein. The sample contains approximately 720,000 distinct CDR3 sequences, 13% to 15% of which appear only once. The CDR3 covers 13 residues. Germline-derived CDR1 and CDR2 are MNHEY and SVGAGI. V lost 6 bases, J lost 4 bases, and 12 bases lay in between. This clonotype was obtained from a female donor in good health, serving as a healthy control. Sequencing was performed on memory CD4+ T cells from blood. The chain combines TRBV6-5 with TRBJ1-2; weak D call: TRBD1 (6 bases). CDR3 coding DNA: TGTGCCAGCAGATACACAGGGAGCTATGGCTACACCTTC. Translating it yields CASRYTGSYGYTF.